The 27 T cell receptor beta chains given below trace back to one sample, sequenced in a study of CD8 T cells in ankylosing spondylitis. TCRdb reprocessed the 5' RACE reads via MiXCR and lists one record per CDR3 protein. The table lists 90,000 to 120,000 distinct CDR3 sequences, 24% of them singletons. What was sequenced was synovial fluid, either unsorted or a sorted T cell fraction (not recorded which). The receptors stem from a male donor with ankylosing spondylitis.

This clonotype was detected only a few times. The rearrangement links TRBV4-1 to TRBJ2-3; TRBD2 matches at 12 bases. The V and J ends lost 8 bases and 0 bases, in that order; junction bases with no gene match: 12. This CDR3 contains 18 residues. Germline CDR1 is MGHRA and CDR2 is YSYEKL. The CDR3 sequence is CASALSSGRGSSTDTQYF. DNA for the CDR3: TGCGCCAGCGCCTTGTCTAGCGGGAGGGGGAGCAGCACAGATACGCAGTATTTT.

The chain carries TRBV20-1 and TRBJ1-1; D ambiguous. CDR1 is DFQATT, CDR2 SNEGSKA, per germline (reference sequence). V lost 3 bases and J 2 bases, leaving 13 bases between the germline ends. The CDR3 runs 14 residues. The CDR3, as DNA: TGCAGTGCTAGCCCCTTGGGCTCAAACACTGAAGCTTTCTTT. Amino acids: CSASPLGSNTEAFF.

V gene TRBV7-9 combines with J gene TRBJ2-1, with D perhaps TRBD1 (6 bases). The CDR3 totals 15 residues. V was shortened by 4 bases and J by 6 bases, with 16 bases between the two germline ends. Germline assignment: CDR1 SEHNR and CDR2 FQNEAQ (reference sequence). CDR3 amino acids: CASSSIQGRGNEQFF. CDR3 nucleotide sequence: TGTGCCAGCAGCTCGATACAGGGCCGAGGCAATGAGCAGTTCTTC.

V and J are TRBV20-1 and TRBJ2-1; 11 nucleotides align to TRBD2. V lost 5 bases to trimming and J lost 4 bases; unmatched junction nucleotides: 7. CDR3 length: 15 residues. Germline V gene sequence: CDR1 DFQATT, CDR2 SNEGSKA (reference sequence). The CDR3 region has the DNA TGCAGTGCTGCCCCGGGACTAGCGGTATACAATGAGCAGTTCTTC. This translates into CSAAPGLAVYNEQFF.

The chain joins TRBV7-2 to TRBJ2-2; TRBD2 agrees at 8 bases. With 4 bases clipped from V and 5 bases from J, the junction kept 9 bases outside the gene matches. The CDR3 is made up of 16 amino acids. The germline V gene encodes CDR1 SGHTA and CDR2 FQGNSA. CDR3 in amino acids: CASSSRAGGATGELFF. For the CDR3, the DNA is TGTGCCAGCAGCTCGAGGGCGGGAGGTGCGACCGGGGAGCTGTTTTTT.

V is TRBV12-3 or TRBV12-4 and J is TRBJ1-5; TRBD1 aligns across 8 bases. The CDR3 length is 14 residues. V trimming: 6 bases; J trimming: 7 bases; junction bases outside the gene matches: 8. The CDR3, as DNA: TGTGCCAGCAGCCTGACAGGGGTGCGACAGCCCCAGCATTTT. Its protein is CASSLTGVRQPQHF.

The chain is built from TRBV12-3 or TRBV12-4 and TRBJ1-1, with 7 nucleotides matching TRBD1. V lost 6 bases to trimming and J lost 5 bases; unmatched junction nucleotides: 6. CDR3 size: 13 residues. The CDR3, as DNA: TGTGCCAGCAGGACAGGGAGGGGAACTGAAGCTTTCTTT. Translated: CASRTGRGTEAFF.

V is TRBV3-1 and J is TRBJ2-7; no firm D call. The germline V gene has CDR1 LGHDT and CDR2 YNNKEL (reference sequence). V shed 4 bases and J shed 7 bases, with 11 bases lying between them. This CDR3 is built from 12 residues. The CDR3 reads CASSRDRLEQYF. The CDR3 coding sequence is TGTGCCAGCAGCCGTGATAGACTGGAGCAGTACTTC.

This chain connects TRBV30 to TRBJ1-1, with a tentative D call TRBD1 (5 bases). V was trimmed by 2 bases and J by 5 bases, leaving 15 bases between them. The CDR3 consists of 14 residues. Germline loops: CDR1 GTSNPN, CDR2 SVGIG (reference sequence). The CDR3 coding sequence is TGTGCCTGGAGTCCGGGACTCTCAGGAACTGAAGCTTTCTTT. Amino acids: CAWSPGLSGTEAFF.

This clonotype was detected a few times. The chain recombines TRBV7-2 with TRBJ2-1; unclear D gene. Trimming cost V 1 base and J 0 bases, with 7 bases left between them. The germline CDR1 and CDR2 sequences are SGHTA and FQGNSA. This CDR3 contains 15 residues. CDR3 sequence: CASSLDDSSYNEQFF. Here the CDR3 DNA reads TGTGCCAGCAGCTTAGATGACTCCTCCTACAATGAGCAGTTCTTC.

This clonotype has ten or more counts. This chain connects TRBV20-1 to TRBJ1-6, with 12 bases aligning to TRBD1. The CDR3 sequence is 14 residues long. Unmatched junction bases numbered 4, after V lost 6 bases and J lost 7 bases. Per germline, CDR1 DFQATT and CDR2 SNEGSKA (reference sequence). CDR3 in amino acids: CSASGQGANSPLHF. The CDR3, as DNA: TGCAGTGCATCGGGACAGGGGGCCAATTCACCCCTCCACTTT.

The chain uses TRBV28 and TRBJ2-3; 8 nucleotides match TRBD2. CDR1 is MDHEN, CDR2 SYDVKM, per germline. V lost 6 bases and J lost 2; bases outside the gene matches: 16. The CDR3 loop spans 18 amino acids. DNA for the CDR3: TGTGCCAGCAGGGGACTAGGAGGAGGGGGAACCCACACAGATACGCAGTATTTT. Translating gives CASRGLGGGGTHTDTQYF.

At least ten counts were recorded for this clonotype. The chain recombines TRBV29-1 with TRBJ2-1; 7 bases fit TRBD2. The CDR3 spans 14 residues. V trimming: 1 base; J trimming: 3 bases; junction bases outside the gene matches: 3. CDR1 is SQVTM and CDR2 is ANQGSEA in the germline V gene. This CDR3 reads CSVEGSGFYNEQFF. CDR3 bases: TGCAGCGTTGAAGGTAGCGGGTTCTACAATGAGCAGTTCTTC.

This clonotype has just one count. V is TRBV2 and J is TRBJ2-3; tentatively, D is TRBD2 (5 bases). The CDR3 runs 14 residues. Trimming took 7 bases from V and 1 from J, leaving 12 bases between them. Germline CDR1 and CDR2: SNHLY and FYNNEI. The CDR3 sequence: CASKVGVRTDTQYF. The CDR3 DNA follows: TGTGCCAGCAAGGTCGGGGTACGCACAGATACGCAGTATTTT.

This clonotype has at least ten counts. The rearrangement links TRBV29-1 to TRBJ2-1, with a possible D match to TRBD1 (5 bases). Germline CDR1 is SQVTM and CDR2 is ANQGSEA. The CDR3 has 12 amino acids. Trimming pared 3 bases from V and 8 bases from J, leaving 11 bases between. CDR3 coding DNA: TGCAGCGTTGATCCCCAGGGTTATGAGCAGTTCTTC. It yields the protein CSVDPQGYEQFF.

The J gene is TRBJ1-5, the V gene TRBV10-2, with a tentative D call TRBD1 (6 bases). Trimming cost V 7 bases and J 0 bases, with 10 bases left between them. Per the germline V gene, CDR1 is WSHSY and CDR2 is SAAADI. The CDR3 is 14 amino acids. The CDR3 here is CASKTGDSNQPQHF. CDR3 coding DNA: TGCGCCAGCAAGACAGGAGATAGCAATCAGCCCCAGCATTTT.

This rearrangement joins TRBV19 to TRBJ1-1, with a possible D match to TRBD1 (6 bases). CDR3 length: 18 residues. Trimming took 5 bases from V and 5 from J, leaving 27 bases between them. Germline V gives CDR1 LNHDA, CDR2 SQIVND (reference sequence). For the CDR3, the DNA is TGTGCCAGTAGTCCTACCTTCGGCCCTGGACAGATGAGAACTGAAGCTTTCTTT. Translated, it gives CASSPTFGPGQMRTEAFF.

This rearrangement joins TRBV7-9 to TRBJ2-5, with a weak D call TRBD1 (5 bases). There are 12 residues in the CDR3. The ends were cut back, 6 bases at V and 5 bases at J, with 10 bases in the middle. Germline values: CDR1 SEHNR, CDR2 FQNEAQ (reference sequence). The CDR3 sequence is CASRDSGETQYF. DNA for the CDR3: TGTGCCAGCAGAGACTCAGGGGAGACCCAGTACTTC.

This clonotype qualifies as medium-sized (0.01 to 0.1%). The V call is TRBV7-2, the J call TRBJ2-2; 12 nucleotides line up with TRBD2. The length of the CDR3 is 16 residues. V lost 5 bases and J lost 1; bases outside the gene matches: 2. The germline V gene encodes CDR1 SGHTA and CDR2 FQGNSA. The CDR3 coding sequence is TGTGCCAGCAGCCAACTAGCGGGAGGGAACACCGGGGAGCTGTTTTTT. It translates to CASSQLAGGNTGELFF.

This clonotype showed up just a few times. The chain joins TRBV19 to TRBJ2-7, with 9 nucleotides matching TRBD1. After removal of 8 bases from V and 6 bases from J, the junction contained 5 bases not matched to a gene. Per germline, CDR1 LNHDA and CDR2 SQIVND (reference sequence). The CDR3 is made up of 12 amino acids. CDR3 in amino acids: CASRNRGREQYF. CDR3 DNA sequence: TGTGCCAGTCGGAACAGGGGGCGCGAGCAGTACTTC.

This clonotype appeared many times. The gene calls are TRBV29-1 and TRBJ2-7; the match to TRBD1 covers 9 bases. The CDR3 has 12 amino acids. Trimming took 6 bases from V and 3 from J; bases not matched to a gene: 3. The germline gives CDR1 SQVTM, CDR2 ANQGSEA. The CDR3 here is CSVGQGIYEQYF. CDR3 DNA: TGCAGCGTCGGACAGGGGATCTACGAGCAGTACTTC.

The chain recombines TRBV20-1 with TRBJ2-3; 14 nucleotides match TRBD2. J was trimmed by 2 bases and V by 6 bases; bases with no gene match: 7. This CDR3 spans 16 amino acids. The germline CDR1 and CDR2 sequences are DFQATT and SNEGSKA (reference sequence). CDR3 sequence reads: CSARLAGGGVTDTQYF. In nucleotides, the CDR3 is TGCAGTGCGAGACTAGCGGGAGGGGGGGTCACAGATACGCAGTATTTT.

This clonotype was observed a handful of times. The chain employs TRBV10-2 and TRBJ2-5; D is possibly TRBD1 or TRBD2 (5 bases each). Trimming took 8 bases from V and 2 from J, leaving 15 bases between them. The CDR3 is 14 amino acids. CDR1 WSHSY and CDR2 SAAADI come from the germline V gene. The CDR3 spells CASFRGTSQETQYF. The CDR3 DNA reads as TGCGCCAGCTTTCGAGGGACGTCGCAAGAGACCCAGTACTTC.

With regard to this clonotype: A junction end diverges from the germline sequence, so it may reflect a read error. The chain uses TRBV20-1 and TRBJ2-3, with D uncertain. Germline assignment: CDR1 DFQATT and CDR2 SNEGSKA (reference sequence). This CDR3 has 14 residues. CDR3 sequence (DNA): TGCAGTGCGAGAGAGGTCTCTAGCACAGATACGCAGTATTTT. Protein: CSAREVSSTDTQYF.

This clonotype turned up a few times. The chain employs TRBV5-1 and TRBJ2-1, with D perhaps TRBD1 (6 bases). In germline, CDR1 is SGHRS, CDR2 YFSETQ. V shed 4 bases and J shed 4 bases, with 12 bases lying between them. There are 14 residues in the CDR3. The CDR3 protein is CASSPGQTYNEQFF. Here the CDR3 DNA reads TGCGCCAGCAGCCCGGGACAAACGTACAATGAGCAGTTCTTC.

This clonotype was detected a few times. V is TRBV12-3 or TRBV12-4 and J is TRBJ2-1; 10 bases are a match to TRBD2. This CDR3 is 15 amino acids long. The J segment lost 5 bases and the V segment lost 3 bases, leaving 4 bases of the junction unmatched. The CDR3 bases are TGTGCCAGCAGTTTGTCTAGCGGGGGACACAATGAGCAGTTCTTC. Its protein product is CASSLSSGGHNEQFF.

There are a few counts of this clonotype. The chain carries TRBV6-1 and TRBJ2-5; perhaps TRBD1 as D (6 bases). Trimming removed 6 bases from V and 0 bases from J, with 14 bases in between. CDR3 length: 15 amino acids. The germline CDR1 and CDR2 sequences are MNHNS and SASEGT. The CDR3 spells CASSGPGTNQETQYF. CDR3 sequence (DNA): TGTGCCAGCAGCGGTCCTGGGACAAACCAAGAGACCCAGTACTTC.